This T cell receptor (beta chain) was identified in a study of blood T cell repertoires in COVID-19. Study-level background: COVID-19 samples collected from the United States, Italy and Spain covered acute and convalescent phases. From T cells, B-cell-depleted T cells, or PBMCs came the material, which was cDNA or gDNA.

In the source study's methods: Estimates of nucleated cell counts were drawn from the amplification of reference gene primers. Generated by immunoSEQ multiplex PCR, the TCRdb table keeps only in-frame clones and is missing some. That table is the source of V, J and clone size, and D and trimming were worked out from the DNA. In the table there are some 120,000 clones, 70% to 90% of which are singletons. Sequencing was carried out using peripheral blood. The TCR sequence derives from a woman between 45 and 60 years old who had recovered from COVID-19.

Here the CDR3 DNA reads TGTGCCAGTAAAAGGGGGACGAACACTGAAGCTTTCTTT. Encoded protein: CASKRGTNTEAFF. The gene calls are TRBV19 and TRBJ1-1; maybe TRBD1 (6 bases). The CDR3 is 13 residues long. CDR1 is LNHDA and CDR2 is SQIVND in the germline V gene (reference sequence). V lost 7 bases and J 1 base, leaving 10 bases between the germline ends. The variable domain in full, completed from reference TRBV19 and TRBJ1-1, reads DGGITQSPKYLFRKEGQNVTLSCEQNLNHDAMYWYRQDPGQGLRLIYYSQIVNDFQKGDIAEGYSVSREKKESFPLTVTSAQKNPTAFYLCASKRGTNTEAFFGQGTRLTVV.